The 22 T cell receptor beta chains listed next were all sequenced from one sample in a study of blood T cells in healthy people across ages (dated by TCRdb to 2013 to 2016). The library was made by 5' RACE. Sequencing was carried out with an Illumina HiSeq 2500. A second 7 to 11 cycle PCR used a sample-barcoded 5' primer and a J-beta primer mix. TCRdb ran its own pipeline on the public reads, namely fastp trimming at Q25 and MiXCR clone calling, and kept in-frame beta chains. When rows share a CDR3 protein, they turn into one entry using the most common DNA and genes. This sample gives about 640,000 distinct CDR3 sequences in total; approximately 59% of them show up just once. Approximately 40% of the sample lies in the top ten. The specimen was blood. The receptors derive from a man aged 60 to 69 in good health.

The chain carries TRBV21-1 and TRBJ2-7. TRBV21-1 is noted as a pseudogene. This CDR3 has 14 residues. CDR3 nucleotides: TGTGCCAGCAGCACCGACTTTATTACCTACGAGCAGTACTTC. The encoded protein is CASSTDFITYEQYF.

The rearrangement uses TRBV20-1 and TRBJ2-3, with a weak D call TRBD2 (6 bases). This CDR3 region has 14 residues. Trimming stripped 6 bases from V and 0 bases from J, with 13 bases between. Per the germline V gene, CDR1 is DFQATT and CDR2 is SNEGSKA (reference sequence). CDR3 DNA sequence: TGCAGTGCCCCCGATGGGACTAGCACAGATACGCAGTATTTT. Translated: CSAPDGTSTDTQYF.

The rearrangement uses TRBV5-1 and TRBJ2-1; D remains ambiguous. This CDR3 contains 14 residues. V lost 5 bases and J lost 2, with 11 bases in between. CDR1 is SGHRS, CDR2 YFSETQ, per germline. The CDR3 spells CASRPDGTYNEQFF. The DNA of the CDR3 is TGCGCCAGCAGGCCGGACGGAACCTACAATGAGCAGTTCTTC.

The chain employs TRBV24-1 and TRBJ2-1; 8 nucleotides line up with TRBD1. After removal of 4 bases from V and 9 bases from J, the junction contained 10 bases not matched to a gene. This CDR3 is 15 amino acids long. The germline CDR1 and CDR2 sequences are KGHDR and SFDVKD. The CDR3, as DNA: TGTGCCACCAGTGACACCGGGACAGGAAGTAGTGAGCAGTTCTTC. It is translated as CATSDTGTGSSEQFF.

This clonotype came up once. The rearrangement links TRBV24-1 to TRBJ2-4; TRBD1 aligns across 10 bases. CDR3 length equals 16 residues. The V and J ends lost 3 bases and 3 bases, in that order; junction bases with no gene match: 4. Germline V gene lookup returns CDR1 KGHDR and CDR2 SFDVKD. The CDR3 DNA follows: TGTGCCACCAGTGATAAAGGGACAGGGGTCAAAAACATTCAGTACTTC. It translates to CATSDKGTGVKNIQYF.

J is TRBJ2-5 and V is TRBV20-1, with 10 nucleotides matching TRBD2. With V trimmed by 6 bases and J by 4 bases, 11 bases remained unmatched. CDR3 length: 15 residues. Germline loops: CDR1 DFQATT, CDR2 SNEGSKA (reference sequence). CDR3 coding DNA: TGCAGTGCCCGCCCGACTAGCGGGTTGGGAGAGACCCAGTACTTC. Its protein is CSARPTSGLGETQYF.

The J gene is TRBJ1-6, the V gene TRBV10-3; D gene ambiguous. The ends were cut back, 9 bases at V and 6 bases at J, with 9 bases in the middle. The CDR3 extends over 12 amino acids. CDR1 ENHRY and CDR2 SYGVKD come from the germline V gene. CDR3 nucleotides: TGTGCCATTTCTCGACCTAATTCACCCCTCCACTTT. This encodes CAISRPNSPLHF.

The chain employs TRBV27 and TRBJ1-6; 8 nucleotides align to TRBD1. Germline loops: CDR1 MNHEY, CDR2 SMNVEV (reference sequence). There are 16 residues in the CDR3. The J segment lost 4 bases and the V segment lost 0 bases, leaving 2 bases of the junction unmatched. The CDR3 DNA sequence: TGTGCCAGCAGTTTATCCCAGGGGGCTTATAATTCACCCCTCCACTTT. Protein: CASSLSQGAYNSPLHF.

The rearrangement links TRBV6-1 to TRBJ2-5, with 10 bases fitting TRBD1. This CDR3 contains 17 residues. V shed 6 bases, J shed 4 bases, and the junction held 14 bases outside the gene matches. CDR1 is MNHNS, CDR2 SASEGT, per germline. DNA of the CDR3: TGTGCCAGCAGGACCGGGACAGGGGAGATTCCGGGAGAGACCCAGTACTTC. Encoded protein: CASRTGTGEIPGETQYF.

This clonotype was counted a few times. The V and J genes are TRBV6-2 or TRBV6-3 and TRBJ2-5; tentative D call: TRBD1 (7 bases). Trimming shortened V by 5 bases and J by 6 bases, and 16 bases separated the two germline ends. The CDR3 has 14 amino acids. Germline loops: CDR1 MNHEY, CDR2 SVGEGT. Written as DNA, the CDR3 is TGTGCCAGCAGTGGGAACAGGGGCGGGAAGACCCAGTACTTC. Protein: CASSGNRGGKTQYF.

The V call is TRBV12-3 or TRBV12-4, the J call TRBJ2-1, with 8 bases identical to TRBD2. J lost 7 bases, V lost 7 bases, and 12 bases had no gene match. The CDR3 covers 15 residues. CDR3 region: CASKQAGASTNEQFF. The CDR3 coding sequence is TGTGCCAGCAAGCAAGCGGGGGCGTCTACAAATGAGCAGTTCTTC.

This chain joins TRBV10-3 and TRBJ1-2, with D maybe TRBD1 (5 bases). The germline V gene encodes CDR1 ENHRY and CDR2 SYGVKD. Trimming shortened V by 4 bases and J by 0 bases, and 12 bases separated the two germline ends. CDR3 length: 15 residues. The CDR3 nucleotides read TGTGCCATCAGTGGTACAGGATCCCCTAACTATGGCTACACCTTC. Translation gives CAISGTGSPNYGYTF.

CDR3 DNA: TGTGCCAGCAGCTCGAGGACTAGAGTAGAGACCCAGTACTTC. Translated: CASSSRTRVETQYF. The chain combines TRBV7-2 with TRBJ2-5, with 7 bases that match TRBD2. Unmatched junction bases numbered 6, after V lost 4 bases and J lost 4 bases. The CDR3 contains 14 residues. Germline CDR1 is SGHTA and CDR2 is FQGNSA.

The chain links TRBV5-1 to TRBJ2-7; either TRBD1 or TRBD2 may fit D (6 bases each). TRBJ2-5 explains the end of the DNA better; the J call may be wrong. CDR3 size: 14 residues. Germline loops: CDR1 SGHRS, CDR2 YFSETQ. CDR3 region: CASSLDGGAKTQYF. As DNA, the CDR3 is TGCGCCAGCAGCTTGGACGGGGGCGCAAAGACCCAGTACTTC.

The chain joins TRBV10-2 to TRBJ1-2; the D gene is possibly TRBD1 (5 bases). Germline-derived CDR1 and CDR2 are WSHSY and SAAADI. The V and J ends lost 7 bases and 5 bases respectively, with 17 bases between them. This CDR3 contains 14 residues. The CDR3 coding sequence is TGCGCCAGCACGCCAAGGGGTTTTCGGTATGGCTACACCTTC. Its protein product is CASTPRGFRYGYTF.

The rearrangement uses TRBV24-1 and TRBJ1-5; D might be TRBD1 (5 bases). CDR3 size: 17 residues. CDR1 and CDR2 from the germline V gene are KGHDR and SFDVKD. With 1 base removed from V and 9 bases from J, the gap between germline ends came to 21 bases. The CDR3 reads CATSDFGLRGWHRPQHF. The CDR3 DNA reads TGTGCCACCAGTGATTTCGGGTTGAGGGGTTGGCATCGGCCCCAGCATTTT.

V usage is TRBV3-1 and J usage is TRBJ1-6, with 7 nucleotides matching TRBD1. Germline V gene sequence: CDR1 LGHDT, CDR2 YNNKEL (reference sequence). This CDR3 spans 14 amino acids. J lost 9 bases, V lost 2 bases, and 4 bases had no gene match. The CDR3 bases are TGTGCCAGCAGCCAAAACAGGGGAAGTTCACCCCTCCACTTT. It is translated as CASSQNRGSSPLHF. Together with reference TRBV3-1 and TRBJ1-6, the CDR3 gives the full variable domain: DTAVSQTPKYLVTQMGNDKSIKCEQNLGHDTMYWYKQDSKKFLKIMFSYNNKELIINETVPNRFSPKSPDKAHLNLHINSLELGDSAVYFCASSQNRGSSPLHFGNGTRLTVT.

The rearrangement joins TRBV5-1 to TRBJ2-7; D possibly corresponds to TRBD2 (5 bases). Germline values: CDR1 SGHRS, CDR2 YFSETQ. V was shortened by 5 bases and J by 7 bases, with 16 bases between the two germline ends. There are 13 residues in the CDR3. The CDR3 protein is CASRWSRGIEQYF. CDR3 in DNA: TGCGCCAGCAGGTGGTCTCGGGGTATTGAGCAGTACTTC.

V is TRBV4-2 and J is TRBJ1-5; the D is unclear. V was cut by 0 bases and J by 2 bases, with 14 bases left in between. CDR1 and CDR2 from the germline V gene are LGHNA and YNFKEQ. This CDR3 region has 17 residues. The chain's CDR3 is CASSQDWDAMGNQPQHF. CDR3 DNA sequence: TGTGCCAGCAGCCAAGATTGGGATGCCATGGGCAATCAGCCCCAGCATTTT.

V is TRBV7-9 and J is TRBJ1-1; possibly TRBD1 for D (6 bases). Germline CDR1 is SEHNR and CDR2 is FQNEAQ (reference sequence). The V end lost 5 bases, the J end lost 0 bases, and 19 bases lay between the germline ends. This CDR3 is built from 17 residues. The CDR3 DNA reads TGTGCCAGCAGCCAGCCCATCGGACAGAGGATGAACACTGAAGCTTTCTTT. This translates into CASSQPIGQRMNTEAFF.

The CDR3 reads CASSQSGANIQYF. As DNA, the CDR3 is TGTGCCAGCAGCCAATCCGGGGCAAACATTCAGTACTTC. The chain has TRBV14 and TRBJ2-7; tentatively, D is TRBD1 or TRBD2 (5 bases each). The J call is doubtful: the DNA matches TRBJ2-4 better. This CDR3 comprises 13 residues. Germline V lookup: CDR1 SGHDN, CDR2 FVKESK.

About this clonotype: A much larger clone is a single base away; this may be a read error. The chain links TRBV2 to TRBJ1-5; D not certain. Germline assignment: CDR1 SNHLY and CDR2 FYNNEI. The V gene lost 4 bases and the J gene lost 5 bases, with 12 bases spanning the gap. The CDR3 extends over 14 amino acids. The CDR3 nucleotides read TGTGCCAGCAGTGGGGAACGGGGAGATCAGCCCCAGCATTTT. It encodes CASSGERGDQPQHF. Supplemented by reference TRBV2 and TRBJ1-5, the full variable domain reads EPEVTQTPSHQVTQMGQEVILRCVPISNHLYFYWYRQILGQKVEFLVSFYNNEISEKSEIFDDQFSVERPDGSNFTLKIRSTKLEDSAMYFCASSGERGDQPQHFGDGTRLSIL.